The clone carrying this T cell receptor beta chain has a handful of counts. Its antigen is undetermined. Germline V CDR1 and CDR2: GTSNPN, SVGIG (reference sequence). Unmatched junction bases numbered 4, after V lost 8 bases and J lost 0 bases. The CDR3 length is 13 residues. This sample is part of a study of vaccination effects on CD4 cells after COVID-19. Across the study: Pre-vaccine samples were drawn 16 days and one week before the first dose.

Study conclusions and caveats: After vaccination, at late timepoints, clones induced by infection and by vaccine contracted markedly.

Sequencing used immunoSEQ multiplex PCR; TCRdb keeps in-frame clones, though not all of them. The sample has fewer than 60,000 clones; under 80% are singletons. ViraFEST assay sequencing came after antigen-specific CD4+ T cells were expanded with viral peptide pools. A 10-day culture period preceded the isolation of CD4+ T cells. A PCR test confirmed that the person had SARS-CoV-2 infection between March and December 2020. The authors used an HIV-1 Nef peptide pool as the negative control culture. Half the medium was swapped for IL-2 medium on days 3 and 7. This material consisted of CD4+ T cells from PBMCs cultured with HIV peptides, taken before COVID-19 vaccination. Sample subset: HIV-1 Nef peptide pool negative control/reference culture. The receptor's source is a human donor who had a prior SARS-CoV-2 infection. The V gene is TRBV30, the J gene TRBJ2-7, with 10 bases aligning to TRBD2. DNA of the CDR3: TGTGCCGGACAGCGGGGGGGCTCCTACGAGCAGTACTTC. It encodes CAGQRGGSYEQYF.